This T cell receptor (beta chain) was sequenced during a study of memory CD4+ T cells and cytomegalovirus serostatus. Study-level information: Of the healthy Belgian adults, eight or nine were CMV seropositive and 20 to 30 seronegative. Regarding the study as a whole: A US-trained random forest predicted CMV serostatus with median AUC around 0.9. Of roughly 180 reported CMV TCRbeta sequences, some 70 were found in memory CD4+ repertoires. Suggested: most of the CMV-linked TCR signature lies in CD4+ memory cells.

The V gene's germline CDR1 is MNHEY and CDR2 SVGAGI. V trimming: 2 bases; J trimming: 6 bases; junction bases outside the gene matches: 10. The CDR3 has 16 residues. Single viable CD3+CD4+CD8-CD45RO+ cells were sorted as the memory CD4+ T cells. Generated by immunoSEQ multiplex PCR, the TCRdb table keeps only in-frame clones and is missing some. The repertoire holds some 52,000 clones, with around four fifths as singletons. A word on this clone: Its antigen is undetermined.

Sequencing used memory CD4+ T cells from blood. This TCR came from an adult in good health and CMV-seropositive. This chain links TRBV6-5 with TRBJ1-2; 9 bases are a match to TRBD1. CDR3 nucleotides: TGTGCCAGCAGTTACAGAAGTACGACAGGGGGAAATGGCTACACCTTC. Encoded protein: CASSYRSTTGGNGYTF.